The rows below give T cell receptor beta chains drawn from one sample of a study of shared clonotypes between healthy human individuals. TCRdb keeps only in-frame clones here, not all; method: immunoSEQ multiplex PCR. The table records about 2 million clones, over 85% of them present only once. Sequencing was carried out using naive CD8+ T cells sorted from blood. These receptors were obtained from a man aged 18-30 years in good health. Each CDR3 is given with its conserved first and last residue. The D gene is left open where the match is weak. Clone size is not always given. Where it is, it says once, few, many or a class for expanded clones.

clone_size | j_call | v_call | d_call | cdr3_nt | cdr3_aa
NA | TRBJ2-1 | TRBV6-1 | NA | TGTGCCAGCAGTGAAGTGGGGGTCTTGGCCTACAATGAGCAGTTCTTC | CASSEVGVLAYNEQFF
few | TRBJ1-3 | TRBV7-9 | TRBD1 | TGTGCCAGCAGCCCCAGACAGGGAGACACCATATATTTT | CASSPRQGDTIYF
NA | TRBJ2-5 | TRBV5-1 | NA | TGCGCCAGCAGCCCAGGACTTGGTTGGGTAAAAGAGACCCAGTACTTC | CASSPGLGWVKETQYF
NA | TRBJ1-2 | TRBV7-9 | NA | TGTGCCAGCAGCCCCCGGTTGGAGGGGTCTAACTATGGCTACACCTTC | CASSPRLEGSNYGYTF
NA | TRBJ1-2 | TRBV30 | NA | TGTGCCTGGAGTGTTTTCGAGGTCCGGCCAACCTTC | CAWSVFEVRPTF
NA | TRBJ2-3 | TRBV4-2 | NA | TGTGCCAGCAGCTTGGTGGGGGCAGATACGCAGTATTTT | CASSLVGADTQYF
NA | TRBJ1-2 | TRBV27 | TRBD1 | TGTGCCAGCAGCCCCGGCCAGGGACAGTATGGCTACACCTTC | CASSPGQGQYGYTF
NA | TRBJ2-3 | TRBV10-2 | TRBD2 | TGCGCCGCGGGAGTTGGGATCCCCGGAGATACGCAGTATTTT | CAAGVGIPGDTQYF
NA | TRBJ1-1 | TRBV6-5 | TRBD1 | TGTGCCAGCAGTTACTCGAGGGGACAGGGGAACACTGAAGCTTTCTTT | CASSYSRGQGNTEAFF
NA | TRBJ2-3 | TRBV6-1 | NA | TGTGCCAGCAGTGAGGAATTTCCGTCCTACCCAGATACGCAGTATTTT | CASSEEFPSYPDTQYF
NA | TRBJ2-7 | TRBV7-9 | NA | TGTGCCAGCAGCTTAGCCCTACAGGGTGCCTACGAGCAGTACTTC | CASSLALQGAYEQYF
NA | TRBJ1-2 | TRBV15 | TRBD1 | TGTGCCACCAGCAGTAACAGGGGGCAGGGCTATGGCTACACCTTC | CATSSNRGQGYGYTF
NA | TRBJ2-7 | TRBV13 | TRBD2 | TGTGCCAGCAGCCCACTAGCGGAAGGAACCTACGAGCAGTACTTC | CASSPLAEGTYEQYF
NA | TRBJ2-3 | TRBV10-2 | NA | TGCGCCAGCAGCCCAGGGGAGGTCCGCAACCAAGATACGCAGTATTTT | CASSPGEVRNQDTQYF
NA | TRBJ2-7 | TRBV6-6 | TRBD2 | TGTGCCAGCAGTTACTCGTTAGGCGGGAGCTACGAGCAGTACTTC | CASSYSLGGSYEQYF
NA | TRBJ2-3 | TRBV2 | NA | TGTGCCAGCTACTTTCACACAGATACGCAGTATTTT | CASYFHTDTQYF
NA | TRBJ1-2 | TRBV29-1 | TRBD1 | TGCAGCGCAGAAGAGGGGACAGGCTATGGCTACACCTTC | CSAEEGTGYGYTF
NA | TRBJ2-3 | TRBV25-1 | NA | TGTGCCAGCAGTGCCACAGCTCGGGGCACAGATACGCAGTATTTT | CASSATARGTDTQYF
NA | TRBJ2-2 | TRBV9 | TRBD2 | TGTGCCAGCAGCGCAATTAGCGGGAGAGGGACCGGGGAGCTGTTTTTT | CASSAISGRGTGELFF
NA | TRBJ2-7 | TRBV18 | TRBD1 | TGTGCCAGCTCACCCGGGACAGGGACTATCTACGAGCAGTACTTC | CASSPGTGTIYEQYF
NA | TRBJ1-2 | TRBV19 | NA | TGTGCGGCCCGGGGGCAGAGGGGCTACACCTTC | CAARGQRGYTF
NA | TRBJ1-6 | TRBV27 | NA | TGTGCCAGCAGTTTATCCGGGTCCACTAATTCACCCCTCCACTTT | CASSLSGSTNSPLHF
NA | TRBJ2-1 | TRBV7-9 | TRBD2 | TGTGCCAGCAGCTTAGGGGGACTAGCGGGGCGATCCAATGAGCAGTTCTTC | CASSLGGLAGRSNEQFF
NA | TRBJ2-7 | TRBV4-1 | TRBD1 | TGCGCCAGCAGCCAAACCCGGGACAGGTCCTACGAGCAGTACTTC | CASSQTRDRSYEQYF
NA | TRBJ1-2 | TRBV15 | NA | TGTGCCACCAGCGGGCAGGGTAGGATCGGCTACACCTTC | CATSGQGRIGYTF
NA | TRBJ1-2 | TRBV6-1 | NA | TGTGCCAGCAGTGAGGTGTGGGGCGAGAGAGGCTACACCTTC | CASSEVWGERGYTF
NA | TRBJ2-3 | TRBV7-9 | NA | TGTGCCAGCAGCCCAGGGACAACTAGCACAGATACGCAGTATTTT | CASSPGTTSTDTQYF
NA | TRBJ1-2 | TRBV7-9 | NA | TGTGCCAGCAGCTTAGAACAGCCATCAAACTATGGCTACACCTTC | CASSLEQPSNYGYTF
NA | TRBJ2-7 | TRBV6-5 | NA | TGTGCCAGCAGTTCGTACGGGGACGAGCAGTACTTC | CASSSYGDEQYF
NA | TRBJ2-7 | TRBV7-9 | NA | TGTGCCAGCAGCTTAGCCACGACAGAGCTCCCGTACTTC | CASSLATTELPYF
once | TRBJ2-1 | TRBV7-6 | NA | TGTGCCAGCAGCATTGGTGCCCTGGGGATCAATGAGCAGTTCTTC | CASSIGALGINEQFF
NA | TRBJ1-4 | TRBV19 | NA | TGTGCCAGTAGCGGGACTCTGTTAGAAAAACTGTTTTTT | CASSGTLLEKLFF
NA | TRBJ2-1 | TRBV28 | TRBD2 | TGTGCCAGCAGTTTTTCCAGCGGGGGACCTAACTACAATGAGCAGTTCTTC | CASSFSSGGPNYNEQFF
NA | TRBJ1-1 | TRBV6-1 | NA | TGTGCCAGCAGTTCAACCGGAAATTCTGAAGCTTTCTTT | CASSSTGNSEAFF
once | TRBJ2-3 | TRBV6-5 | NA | TGTGCCAGCAGTTACTCGAATGCAGGAACCACAGATACGCAGTATTTT | CASSYSNAGTTDTQYF
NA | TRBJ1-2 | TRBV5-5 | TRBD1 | TGTGCCAGCAGCTTGGACACAGGGGATATCTATGGCTACACCTTC | CASSLDTGDIYGYTF
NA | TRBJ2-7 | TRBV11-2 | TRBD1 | TGTGCCAGCAGCTTCGGAACAGGGGAATCCTACGAGCAGTACTTC | CASSFGTGESYEQYF
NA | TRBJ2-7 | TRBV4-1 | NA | TGCGCCAGCAGCCAAGGTTCAGGGAATTACTACGAGCAGTACTTC | CASSQGSGNYYEQYF
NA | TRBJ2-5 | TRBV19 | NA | TGTGCCAGTAGTTTGACTGCGGGCCAAGAGACCCAGTACTTC | CASSLTAGQETQYF
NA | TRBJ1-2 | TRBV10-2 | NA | TGCGCCAGCAGTGAGGTTAACTATGGCTACACCTTC | CASSEVNYGYTF
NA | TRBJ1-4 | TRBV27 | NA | TGTGCCAGCAGTTTATACGAGGGGGCTAATGAAAAACTGTTTTTT | CASSLYEGANEKLFF
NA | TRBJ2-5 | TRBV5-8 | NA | TGTGCCAGCAGCTTCCCGACTGGGGAGACCCAGTACTTC | CASSFPTGETQYF
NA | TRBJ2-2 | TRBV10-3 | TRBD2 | TGTGCCATCAGAACTAGCGGGGGGCCTCGCACCGGGGAGCTGTTTTTT | CAIRTSGGPRTGELFF
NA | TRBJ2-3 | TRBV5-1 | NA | TGCGCCAGCAGAGATTCGCTCACAGATACGCAGTATTTT | CASRDSLTDTQYF
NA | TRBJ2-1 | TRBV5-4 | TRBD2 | TGTGCCAGCAGCGATTCTCTAGCGGGGGGCCCCTACAATGAGCAGTTCTTC | CASSDSLAGGPYNEQFF
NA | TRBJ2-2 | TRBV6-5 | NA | TGTGCCAGCAGTTACTCTGCCAGGGCCTCCGGGGAGCTGTTTTTT | CASSYSARASGELFF
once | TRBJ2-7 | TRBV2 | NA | TGTGCCAGCAGTGAATTTTTCGGGGCTTACGAGCAGTACTTC | CASSEFFGAYEQYF
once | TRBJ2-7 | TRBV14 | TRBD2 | TGTGCCAGCAGCCAACTAGCGGGGATAAACTACGAGCAGTACTTC | CASSQLAGINYEQYF
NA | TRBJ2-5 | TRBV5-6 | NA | TGTGCCAGCATCCTGACCGATTTGCCCGGAGAGACCCAGTACTTC | CASILTDLPGETQYF